What follows are 19 T cell receptor beta chains derived from one specimen sequenced in a study of PD-L1 blockade in urothelial cancer. The time point denotes: pretreatment peripheral blood. Measured with immunoSEQ multiplex PCR; TCRdb has only the in-frame clones, and not every one. The table lists 50,000 or so clones, around 80% of them singletons. The specimen was PBMCs, collected around atezolizumab (anti-PD-L1) treatment. All receptors come from a man between 65 and 85 years old with urothelial cancer.

This clone was detected only once. The chain is built from TRBV11-3 and TRBJ1-2; 8 bases fit TRBD1. The V gene's germline CDR1 is SGHNT and CDR2 YENEEA. The V and J ends lost 2 bases and 7 bases, in that order; junction bases with no gene match: 15. This CDR3 contains 17 residues. The CDR3 sequence is CASSLRHPGQETIGYTF. For the CDR3, the DNA is TGTGCCAGCAGCTTAAGGCATCCGGGACAGGAAACGATTGGCTACACCTTC.

This sequence joins TRBV5-6 and TRBJ2-7; TRBD2 matches at 7 bases. The J segment lost 3 bases and the V segment lost 4 bases, leaving 4 bases of the junction unmatched. Germline V gene data show CDR1 as SGHDT and CDR2 as YYEEEE. The CDR3 runs 13 residues. The CDR3 DNA reads TGTGCCAGCAGCGAGGGACTATACTACGAGCAGTACTTC. It codes for CASSEGLYYEQYF.

This clone was recorded only once. The chain is built from TRBV28 and TRBJ1-4; 10 positions agree with TRBD1. The junction had 4 bases not matched to a gene; V was cut back by 2 bases and J by 4 bases. Germline values: CDR1 MDHEN, CDR2 SYDVKM. The CDR3 loop spans 16 amino acids. CDR3 DNA sequence: TGTGCCAGCAGTTTACCCGGGACAGGGGTTAATGAAAAACTGTTTTTT. Encoded protein: CASSLPGTGVNEKLFF.

The chain combines TRBV11-3 with TRBJ1-4, with unresolved D. The germline gives CDR1 SGHNT, CDR2 YENEEA. The CDR3 is made up of 16 amino acids. The V gene lost 0 bases and the J gene lost 6 bases, with 14 bases spanning the gap. In DNA, the CDR3 is TGTGCCAGCAGCTTAGATCCGAGGGATTCGGATGAAAAACTGTTTTTT. It specifies CASSLDPRDSDEKLFF.

This clone turned up a few times. The chain is built from TRBV5-1 and TRBJ1-1; 9 bases fit TRBD1. Germline assignment: CDR1 SGHRS and CDR2 YFSETQ. This CDR3 has 16 residues. Unmatched junction bases numbered 10, after V lost 4 bases and J lost 3 bases. This chain's CDR3 is CASSPGTGWGDTEAFF. As DNA, the CDR3 is TGCGCCAGCAGCCCAGGGACAGGGTGGGGAGACACTGAAGCTTTCTTT.

This chain links TRBV5-1 with TRBJ1-1, with TRBD1 matching 9 bases. CDR1 and CDR2 from the germline V gene are SGHRS and YFSETQ. This CDR3 spans 15 amino acids. V was pared by 0 bases and J by 8 bases, with 8 bases of the junction left unmatched. The CDR3 DNA follows: TGCGCCAGCAGCTTGGATGGGACAGGGAGGGACGAAGCTTTCTTT. Translation: CASSLDGTGRDEAFF.

V is TRBV7-9 and J is TRBJ2-5; possible D gene TRBD1, 5 bases. Germline values: CDR1 SEHNR, CDR2 FQNEAQ (reference sequence). The V end was cut by 5 bases, the J end by 4 bases, with 11 bases between. The CDR3 contains 13 residues. In nucleotides, the CDR3 is TGTGCCAGCAGCGAAGGACAAGGAGAGACCCAGTACTTC. Amino acid sequence: CASSEGQGETQYF.

This sequence joins TRBV7-3 and TRBJ2-3; 8 bases match TRBD2. The CDR3 is 15 residues long. Per germline, CDR1 SGHTA and CDR2 FQGTGA. V was clipped by 2 bases and J by 8 bases; unmatched bases: 9. CDR3 region: CASSLSGGAIGTQYF. The CDR3 DNA reads as TGTGCCAGCAGCTTATCGGGGGGGGCCATCGGTACGCAGTATTTT.

This rearrangement joins TRBV6-1 to TRBJ2-7; D is possibly TRBD2 (5 bases). The V and J ends lost 2 bases and 6 bases respectively, with 11 bases between them. The CDR3 runs 13 residues. The germline CDR1 and CDR2 sequences are MNHNS and SASEGT. As DNA, the CDR3 is TGTGCCAGCAGTGAATATTGGGCGGGCGAGCAGTACTTC. Translation gives CASSEYWAGEQYF.

V usage is TRBV4-2 and J usage is TRBJ1-2; D is uncertain. Germline CDR1 LGHNA, CDR2 YNFKEQ. The ends were cut back, 6 bases at V and 1 base at J, with 12 bases in the middle. The CDR3 is 14 residues long. CDR3 amino acids: CASSGGGINYGYTF. The CDR3 nucleotides are TGTGCCAGCAGTGGCGGCGGAATTAACTATGGCTACACCTTC.

The chain links TRBV5-1 to TRBJ2-1; 9 bases fit TRBD1. Germline CDR1 is SGHRS and CDR2 is YFSETQ. The CDR3 covers 15 residues. V shed 4 bases, J shed 6 bases, and the junction held 8 bases outside the gene matches. In DNA, the CDR3 is TGCGCCAGCAGCGCGACCGGGACAGGGCCCAATGAGCAGTTCTTC. It codes for CASSATGTGPNEQFF.

The rearrangement links TRBV6-6 to TRBJ1-3, with D unclear. With 8 bases removed from V and 0 bases from J, the gap between germline ends came to 8 bases. This CDR3 comprises 13 residues. Germline assignment: CDR1 MNHNY and CDR2 SVGAGI (reference sequence). This CDR3 is CASLASSGNTIYF. CDR3 in DNA: TGTGCCAGCTTGGCTTCCTCTGGAAACACCATATATTTT.

The chain combines TRBV27 with TRBJ2-1; tentatively, D is TRBD2 (5 bases). V dropped 7 bases and J dropped 7 bases, with 8 bases sitting between them. The CDR3 runs 11 residues. Germline loops: CDR1 MNHEY, CDR2 SMNVEV (reference sequence). Here the CDR3 DNA reads TGTGCCAGCAAGGTAGCGAATGAGCAGTTCTTC. It codes for CASKVANEQFF.

The chain combines TRBV7-2 with TRBJ1-3; the match to TRBD1 covers 8 bases. This CDR3 region has 17 residues. CDR1 is SGHTA, CDR2 FQGNSA, per germline. Unmatched junction bases numbered 9, after V lost 5 bases and J lost 0 bases. CDR3 amino acids: CASSPRTGPFSGNTIYF. CDR3 bases: TGTGCCAGCAGCCCCCGGACAGGGCCCTTCTCTGGAAACACCATATATTTT.

This rearrangement joins TRBV27 to TRBJ1-5, with 11 nucleotides matching TRBD1. V shed 3 bases, J shed 2 bases, and the junction held 3 bases outside the gene matches. CDR1 MNHEY and CDR2 SMNVEV come from the germline V gene (reference sequence). The CDR3 runs to 16 residues. In nucleotides, the CDR3 is TGTGCCAGCAGTTTCAGGGGACAGGGGGGCAATCAGCCCCAGCATTTT. It codes for CASSFRGQGGNQPQHF.

The chain employs TRBV7-2 and TRBJ1-2, with TRBD1 as a possible D gene (6 bases). Looked up from germline, CDR1 is SGHTA and CDR2 is FQGNSA. V shed 3 bases and J shed 8 bases, with 10 bases lying between them. The length of the CDR3 is 12 residues. CDR3 nucleotides: TGTGCCAGCAGCTTGACAGGCGCGGGCTACACCTTC. It specifies CASSLTGAGYTF.

The gene calls are TRBV5-1 and TRBJ1-3; D is unclear. V lost 0 bases and J lost 2, with 15 bases in between. The CDR3 has 17 amino acids. Per the germline V gene, CDR1 is SGHRS and CDR2 is YFSETQ. The CDR3 nucleotides are TGCGCCAGCAGCTTGGTTGCGAGCGGGTCGACTGGAAACACCATATATTTT. It yields the protein CASSLVASGSTGNTIYF.

The chain has TRBV19 and TRBJ2-7; 8 positions agree with TRBD2. This CDR3 contains 13 residues. The J segment lost 2 bases and the V segment lost 10 bases, leaving 7 bases of the junction unmatched. Germline CDR1 and CDR2: LNHDA and SQIVND (reference sequence). CDR3 residues: CATRTSTTYEQYF. The DNA of the CDR3 is TGTGCCACCCGGACTAGCACGACCTACGAGCAGTACTTC.

A remark on this clone: The same CDR3 can be traced to other DNA sequences in this sample. The chain combines TRBV5-3 with TRBJ1-4, with 9 bases that match TRBD1. TRBV5-3 is an ORF, with its function uncertain. The CDR3 consists of 18 residues. V was clipped by 1 base and J by 5 bases; unmatched bases: 12. CDR3: CARSLCVGAGTGNEKLFF. Here the CDR3 DNA reads TGTGCCAGAAGCTTGTGTGTAGGGGCCGGGACAGGGAATGAAAAACTGTTTTTT.